This T cell receptor (beta chain) is drawn from a study of neoadjuvant anti-PD-1 for oral cavity cancer. For the study at large: Around day 43, patients without progression received a fourth nivolumab dose before surgery. Study results and limitations: Higher pretreatment blood Treg/Th17 ratios correlated with higher pretreatment blood and lower post-treatment tumor TCRbeta clonality.

In the case of this clone: Its cognate antigen is unknown.

TCRdb keeps only in-frame clones here, not all; method: immunoSEQ multiplex PCR. The repertoire holds over 6,500 clones, with around 50% as singletons. CDR1 is MNHEY and CDR2 is SVGAGI in the germline V gene. The CDR3 extends over 14 amino acids. Trimming stripped 7 bases from V and 0 bases from J, with 9 bases between. The genes are TRBV6-5 and TRBJ1-4; D unclear. The sequencing here drew on tumor tissue, taken before nivolumab (anti-PD-1) treatment. This sequence originates from a person aged 40 to 85 with oral cavity squamous cell carcinoma. The CDR3 nucleotides are TGTGCCAGCACCCTTAGCCCAACTAATGAAAAACTGTTTTTT. Its translation: CASTLSPTNEKLFF.